Listed below are T cell receptor beta chains from one sample, sequenced in a study of PD-1 blockade in classical Hodgkin lymphoma. Assay: immunoSEQ multiplex PCR; the TCRdb copy retains only in-frame clones and omits some. Of 15,000 to 20,000 clones listed, roughly 90% are singletons. The sequencing used CD8+ T cells from blood, collected before the fourth cycle of nivolumab. Receptors originate from a human donor with classical Hodgkin lymphoma. The CDR3 runs from the conserved cysteine through the conserved F or W. The order of the fields is clone size, J gene, D gene, V gene, CDR3 DNA, CDR3 protein. A D gene is named only where the DNA matches it firmly. Part of the rows lack a size; the others show once, few, many or a class for expanded clones.

clone_size: NA
j_call: TRBJ2-5
d_call: NA
v_call: TRBV9
cdr3_nt: TGTGCCAGCAGCGGGGGGACGGTCCAAGAGACCCAGTACTTC
cdr3_aa: CASSGGTVQETQYF

clone_size: NA
j_call: TRBJ2-6
d_call: TRBD1
v_call: TRBV28
cdr3_nt: TGTGCCAGCAGCCTTGGGACAGGAGGGGCTGGGGCCAACGTCCTGACTTTC
cdr3_aa: CASSLGTGGAGANVLTF

clone_size: NA
j_call: TRBJ1-2
d_call: NA
v_call: TRBV27
cdr3_nt: TGTGCCAGCAGCCGCCCTGGGGGGTATGGCTACACCTTC
cdr3_aa: CASSRPGGYGYTF

clone_size: NA
j_call: TRBJ2-3
d_call: NA
v_call: TRBV7-3
cdr3_nt: TGTGCCAGCAGTCTAATAGCTAGCGCGAGCACAGATACGCAGTATTTT
cdr3_aa: CASSLIASASTDTQYF

clone_size: NA
j_call: TRBJ2-1
d_call: NA
v_call: TRBV7-9
cdr3_nt: TGTGCCAGCAGCTCCAATGAGCAGTTCTTC
cdr3_aa: CASSSNEQFF

clone_size: NA
j_call: TRBJ2-5
d_call: NA
v_call: TRBV28
cdr3_nt: NA
cdr3_aa: CASSFGEGGETQYF

clone_size: NA
j_call: TRBJ2-7
d_call: NA
v_call: TRBV7-8
cdr3_nt: TGTGCCAGCAGCTTATACCCAGGGACTCCTAGAGCCTACGAGCAGTACTTC
cdr3_aa: CASSLYPGTPRAYEQYF

clone_size: NA
j_call: TRBJ2-7
d_call: NA
v_call: TRBV27
cdr3_nt: TGTGCCAGCAGTCACACATCATCCTACGAGCAGTACTTC
cdr3_aa: CASSHTSSYEQYF

clone_size: NA
j_call: TRBJ2-3
d_call: TRBD2
v_call: TRBV9
cdr3_nt: TGTGCCAGCAGCCCCACCGGACTAGCGGGATCCACAGATACGCAGTATTTT
cdr3_aa: CASSPTGLAGSTDTQYF

clone_size: NA
j_call: TRBJ1-1
d_call: TRBD1
v_call: TRBV27
cdr3_nt: TGTGCCAGCAGTTTAGGGACAGGGAGGGCTTTCTTT
cdr3_aa: CASSLGTGRAFF

clone_size: NA
j_call: TRBJ2-7
d_call: TRBD2
v_call: TRBV15
cdr3_nt: TGTGCCACCAGCAGAGGGTCCGGACTAGCGAGATACGAGCAGTACTTC
cdr3_aa: CATSRGSGLARYEQYF

clone_size: NA
j_call: TRBJ1-4
d_call: NA
v_call: TRBV6-5
cdr3_nt: TGTGCCAGCAGTTACTCTACGGAACTGTTTTTT
cdr3_aa: CASSYSTELFF

clone_size: NA
j_call: TRBJ1-4
d_call: NA
v_call: TRBV19
cdr3_nt: TGTGCCAGTAGTCCCTACAGGGTGGAAAATGAAAAACTGTTTTTT
cdr3_aa: CASSPYRVENEKLFF

clone_size: few
j_call: TRBJ2-7
d_call: NA
v_call: TRBV7-6
cdr3_nt: TGTGCCAGCAGCCCGACGAGCTCCTACGAGCAGTACTTC
cdr3_aa: CASSPTSSYEQYF

clone_size: NA
j_call: TRBJ2-7
d_call: NA
v_call: TRBV23-1
cdr3_nt: TGCGCCAGCAGTCAATGGGTTCTGGACCTCTTC
cdr3_aa: CASSQWVLDLF

clone_size: NA
j_call: TRBJ1-2
d_call: NA
v_call: TRBV5-1
cdr3_nt: TGCGCCAGCAGCTTACATACCGGGAACATCGCCCGCTATGGCTACACCTTC
cdr3_aa: CASSLHTGNIARYGYTF

clone_size: NA
j_call: TRBJ1-2
d_call: NA
v_call: TRBV29-1
cdr3_nt: TGCAGCACTCTGGGGGGGGGAATGAACGGCTACACCTTC
cdr3_aa: CSTLGGGMNGYTF

clone_size: once
j_call: TRBJ2-7
d_call: NA
v_call: TRBV7-9
cdr3_nt: TGTGCCAGCAGCTTAGGGCAAGTCCGCGCCTACGAGCAGTACTTC
cdr3_aa: CASSLGQVRAYEQYF

clone_size: NA
j_call: TRBJ2-5
d_call: NA
v_call: TRBV28
cdr3_nt: TGTGCCAGCAGTTTCCCCCGGGACAACCAAGAGACCCAGTACTTC
cdr3_aa: CASSFPRDNQETQYF

clone_size: NA
j_call: TRBJ1-2
d_call: NA
v_call: TRBV5-1
cdr3_nt: TGCGCCAGCAGCTTGGTCAAAGGGGAGGGGTATGGCTACACCTTC
cdr3_aa: CASSLVKGEGYGYTF

clone_size: NA
j_call: TRBJ2-6
d_call: NA
v_call: TRBV9
cdr3_nt: TGTGCCAGCAGCCCTCAGGGGGGTCCGACGGGGGCCAACGTCCTGACTTTC
cdr3_aa: CASSPQGGPTGANVLTF

clone_size: NA
j_call: TRBJ2-5
d_call: TRBD1
v_call: TRBV7-6
cdr3_nt: TGTGCCAGCAGCTTAGTTGCAGGGGGCGCAGAGACCCAGTACTTC
cdr3_aa: CASSLVAGGAETQYF

clone_size: NA
j_call: TRBJ2-5
d_call: TRBD2
v_call: TRBV7-3
cdr3_nt: TGTGCCAGCAGCTCAAGCCTAGCGGGAGGAGAGACCCAGTACTTC
cdr3_aa: CASSSSLAGGETQYF

clone_size: NA
j_call: TRBJ2-1
d_call: NA
v_call: TRBV28
cdr3_nt: TGTGCCAGCAGTTTACCCCGACAAGGTTACAATGAGCAGTTCTTC
cdr3_aa: CASSLPRQGYNEQFF

clone_size: NA
j_call: TRBJ2-3
d_call: NA
v_call: TRBV9
cdr3_nt: TGTGCCAGCAGCGTAGGTGCGCGGGAAAGCACAGATACGCAGTATTTT
cdr3_aa: CASSVGARESTDTQYF

clone_size: NA
j_call: TRBJ2-1
d_call: TRBD1
v_call: TRBV7-9
cdr3_nt: TGTGCCAGCAGCTTAGGTAGACAGGGGGTCTTCAATGAGCAGTTCTTC
cdr3_aa: CASSLGRQGVFNEQFF

clone_size: NA
j_call: TRBJ2-2
d_call: NA
v_call: TRBV5-5
cdr3_nt: TGTGCCAGCAGCCTGACCGGGTCAAAATCCGGGGAGCTGTTTTTT
cdr3_aa: CASSLTGSKSGELFF

clone_size: NA
j_call: TRBJ2-7
d_call: NA
v_call: TRBV13
cdr3_nt: TGTGCCAGCAGCTCAAACGGGGGTTCCTACGAGCAGTACTTC
cdr3_aa: CASSSNGGSYEQYF

clone_size: NA
j_call: TRBJ1-5
d_call: TRBD1
v_call: TRBV19
cdr3_nt: TGTGCCAGTAGGACCGGGACAGGGGGCAACCAGCCCCAGCATTTT
cdr3_aa: CASRTGTGGNQPQHF

clone_size: NA
j_call: TRBJ1-1
d_call: NA
v_call: TRBV29-1
cdr3_nt: TGCAGCGTCTATGACGGCTGGGGCACTGAAGCTTTCTTT
cdr3_aa: CSVYDGWGTEAFF

clone_size: NA
j_call: TRBJ2-5
d_call: TRBD2
v_call: TRBV2
cdr3_nt: TGTGCCAGCAGTTTAGCGGGACAAACTACAGGGGAGACCCAGTACTTC
cdr3_aa: CASSLAGQTTGETQYF

clone_size: NA
j_call: TRBJ1-1
d_call: NA
v_call: TRBV6-5
cdr3_nt: TGTGCCAGCGGCCTTTTTTTGAACACTGAAGCTTTCTTT
cdr3_aa: CASGLFLNTEAFF

clone_size: NA
j_call: TRBJ2-7
d_call: TRBD2
v_call: TRBV10-2
cdr3_nt: TGCGCCAGCAGTGACTACGGGAGGGACGAGCAGTACTTC
cdr3_aa: CASSDYGRDEQYF

clone_size: NA
j_call: TRBJ2-3
d_call: NA
v_call: TRBV29-1
cdr3_nt: TGCAGCGTGCCCGGTGGGGGAGATACGCAGTATTTT
cdr3_aa: CSVPGGGDTQYF

clone_size: NA
j_call: TRBJ2-2
d_call: NA
v_call: TRBV14
cdr3_nt: TGTGCCAGCAGCCAAGAAGGGAACCCACCTACGTCGCCTACCGGGGAGCTGTTTTTT
cdr3_aa: CASSQEGNPPTSPTGELFF

clone_size: NA
j_call: TRBJ2-2
d_call: TRBD1
v_call: TRBV7-7
cdr3_nt: TGTGCTAGCAGCCCCACAGGGGAGCACACCGGGGAGCTGTTTTTT
cdr3_aa: CASSPTGEHTGELFF

clone_size: NA
j_call: TRBJ2-7
d_call: NA
v_call: TRBV7-9
cdr3_nt: TGTGCCAGCAGCTTAGGTCCTAGCTCCTACGAGCAGTACTTC
cdr3_aa: CASSLGPSSYEQYF

clone_size: NA
j_call: TRBJ2-3
d_call: NA
v_call: TRBV11-2
cdr3_nt: TGTGCCAGCAGCTTAGGGCTAGTAAACCCCTCAGATACGCAGTATTTT
cdr3_aa: CASSLGLVNPSDTQYF

clone_size: few
j_call: TRBJ2-7
d_call: NA
v_call: TRBV7-3
cdr3_nt: TGTGCCAGCAGCTTAGTGGGACCAGGAGAGCAGTACTTC
cdr3_aa: CASSLVGPGEQYF

clone_size: NA
j_call: TRBJ1-1
d_call: NA
v_call: TRBV27
cdr3_nt: TGTGCCAGCAGTCTCCTTCAGATGAACACTGAAGCTTTCTTT
cdr3_aa: CASSLLQMNTEAFF

clone_size: NA
j_call: TRBJ2-5
d_call: NA
v_call: TRBV7-3
cdr3_nt: TGTGCCAGCAGCCAAAGGCGTGGGGAGACCCAGTACTTC
cdr3_aa: CASSQRRGETQYF

clone_size: few
j_call: TRBJ2-1
d_call: NA
v_call: TRBV10-2
cdr3_nt: TGCGCCAGCAGTGAGCTCCGACAGCCTGAGTTCTTC
cdr3_aa: CASSELRQPEFF

clone_size: NA
j_call: TRBJ2-7
d_call: NA
v_call: TRBV6-5
cdr3_nt: TGTGCCAGCACTACACCGGGACGGATCTACGAGCAGTACTTC
cdr3_aa: CASTTPGRIYEQYF

clone_size: NA
j_call: TRBJ1-2
d_call: NA
v_call: TRBV27
cdr3_nt: TGTGCCAGCAGTTTGGGGCCCCCTTCGAACTATGGCTACACCTTC
cdr3_aa: CASSLGPPSNYGYTF

clone_size: NA
j_call: TRBJ1-1
d_call: NA
v_call: TRBV6-5
cdr3_nt: TGTGCCAGCAGTTACTCTACAGGGACTGAAGCTTTCTTT
cdr3_aa: CASSYSTGTEAFF

clone_size: few
j_call: TRBJ1-5
d_call: NA
v_call: TRBV28
cdr3_nt: TGTGCCAGCAGCCCATCAGCGGCCTACATCAGATCAGCCCCCCATTTT
cdr3_aa: CASSPSAAYIRSAPHF

clone_size: few
j_call: TRBJ2-7
d_call: NA
v_call: TRBV10-3
cdr3_nt: TGTGCCATCAGTGAGGCGTTGACAGAGCAGTACTTC
cdr3_aa: CAISEALTEQYF

clone_size: NA
j_call: TRBJ2-2
d_call: NA
v_call: TRBV29-1
cdr3_nt: TGCAGCGTTCCACACGCGAACACCGGGGAGCTGTTTTTT
cdr3_aa: CSVPHANTGELFF

clone_size: NA
j_call: TRBJ2-1
d_call: TRBD1
v_call: TRBV9
cdr3_nt: TGTGCCAGCAGCGTACCGAACAGGGGGCGGGTTGAGCAGTTCTTC
cdr3_aa: CASSVPNRGRVEQFF

clone_size: NA
j_call: TRBJ1-5
d_call: NA
v_call: TRBV2
cdr3_nt: TGTGCCAGCAAAGGACATACGGGCAATCAGCCCCAGCATTTT
cdr3_aa: CASKGHTGNQPQHF

clone_size: NA
j_call: TRBJ2-1
d_call: TRBD2
v_call: TRBV5-3
cdr3_nt: TGTGCCAGAAGCTGGCAACTAGCGGGAGTTTTCAATGAGCAGTTCTTC
cdr3_aa: CARSWQLAGVFNEQFF

clone_size: few
j_call: TRBJ1-3
d_call: NA
v_call: TRBV6-5
cdr3_nt: TGTGCCAGCTGTCGGGGGGAGAGAAACACCATATATTTT
cdr3_aa: CASCRGERNTIYF

clone_size: once
j_call: TRBJ2-2
d_call: NA
v_call: TRBV5-6
cdr3_nt: TGTGCCAGCCAGGAGTACTCTCGAGGCTCCGGGGAGCTGTTTTTT
cdr3_aa: CASQEYSRGSGELFF

clone_size: NA
j_call: TRBJ2-2
d_call: NA
v_call: TRBV9
cdr3_nt: TGTGCCAGCAGCGTTCCTCTTTTGCACGGGAACACCGGGGAGCTGTTTTTT
cdr3_aa: CASSVPLLHGNTGELFF

clone_size: once
j_call: TRBJ2-2
d_call: TRBD1
v_call: TRBV7-9
cdr3_nt: TGTGCCAGCAGCGGGACAGTTCGGACCGGGGAGCTGTTTTTT
cdr3_aa: CASSGTVRTGELFF